This T cell receptor (beta chain) was sequenced during a study of cytomegalovirus exposure and HLA in healthy donors (dated by TCRdb to 2015 to 2018). Notes on the research overall: According to a later analysis, the 120 or so validation repertoires were produced on the same platform as the approximately 620 repertoires of the first cohort. The aim of the study was to test whether cataloging public T cell receptors could identify signatures of past pathogen exposure. To predict cytomegalovirus infection status, the study brought together high-throughput TCR immunosequencing, statistical association of individual TCRs with disease status, and machine learning. Along with the approximately 700-subject first cohort, a separate validation cohort of over a hundred different subjects was used. Results and caveats for the whole study, not just this receptor: Across donors, most TCR sequences were observed very rarely, whereas some public TCRs were present in many individuals. The classifier was reported to diagnose cytomegalovirus status with high specificity and sensitivity in both the original and validation cohorts. Three of the identified cytomegalovirus-associated TCR beta chains were confirmed in vitro to be specific for cytomegalovirus antigens. The authors suggested that the approach could potentially be generalized to other disease states and immunological phenotypes. A later analysis found that TCRs clustered in the first cohort also tended to co-occur in the roughly 110 validation repertoires, with approximately 94% of cluster scores above 0. A later analysis lacked HLA typing for the validation cohort, so it scored co-occurrence in that cohort across all 130 or so repertoires. The study gave a list of roughly 150 TCR beta chains associated with cytomegalovirus.

On this clone itself: This receptor's antigen is unknown. No much larger clone exists at a distance of one base, and base qualities are not known.

Per the germline V gene, MNHEY is the CDR1 and SVGAGI is the CDR2. Including cysteine and phenylalanine, the CDR3 has 12 amino acids. The read is trimmed to its CDR3 DNA, 36 bases read in frame from base 1. Trimming removed 2 bases from V and 5 bases from J, leaving 3 bases between the germline ends. The donors belonged to the validation cohort of under 150 subjects, which was separate from the roughly 670-subject first cohort. Libraries were built with the immunoSEQ multiplex PCR assay. Per the authors' processing: A statistical classification framework was built to diagnose cytomegalovirus status from the catalog of TCR beta chain sequences. Entries here come from immuneACCESS through TCRdb and include only in-frame sequences with V and J called. Some clones fail to appear in such tables; in the studies checked, an unresolved V gene covers under half of the shortfall, and the cause of the remainder is unknown. That table furnishes V, J and clone size, whereas the DNA furnished D and trimming. The sample table contains approximately 220,000 clones; only one count was recorded for approximately 90% of them. The ten largest clones represent about 3% of the sample.

The chain is made from TRBV6-5 and TRBJ2-2; the D gene remains uncertain. This TCR was recovered from a young man in good health and CMV-seronegative. Sample: PBMCs. The CDR3 here reads CASSYLTGELFF. The DNA sequence follows: TGTGCCAGCAGTTACCTAACCGGGGAGCTGTTTTTT.